The 25 T cell receptor beta chains below all came from one sample that was sequenced in a study of T cell responses to AZD1222 COVID-19 vaccine. Using immunoSEQ multiplex PCR, the repertoire was profiled, and TCRdb retains in-frame clones only, with some absent. This table holds around 120,000 clones, about nine tenths found once. The material sequenced was peripheral blood, taken on day 0 of AZD1222 vaccination. These receptors were obtained from an adult in good health.

This chain links TRBV10-3 with TRBJ2-6; 9 bases agree with TRBD2. This CDR3 is 17 amino acids long. Germline trimming cut 6 bases from V and 0 bases from J; bases unmatched to any gene: 6. Germline CDR1 ENHRY, CDR2 SYGVKD. The CDR3 protein is CAIRVAGATSGANVLTF. For the CDR3, the DNA is TGTGCCATCAGGGTAGCGGGGGCGACCTCTGGGGCCAACGTCCTGACTTTC.

The rearrangement uses TRBV9 and TRBJ1-4; D remains unclear. V lost 3 bases to trimming and J lost 4 bases, with 13 bases between them. Germline-derived CDR1 and CDR2 are SGDLS and YYNGEE. The CDR3 length is 15 residues. This chain's CDR3 is CASSAGPFYNEKLFF. In DNA form, the CDR3 reads TGTGCCAGCAGCGCAGGACCGTTTTATAATGAAAAACTGTTTTTT.

The chain joins TRBV5-1 to TRBJ2-3; the match to TRBD2 covers 14 bases. Germline V gives CDR1 SGHRS, CDR2 YFSETQ. The CDR3 runs 19 residues. The junction had 10 bases not matched to a gene; V was cut back by 0 bases and J by 4 bases. The CDR3 DNA sequence: TGCGCCAGCAGCTTGGGACTAGCGGGGGGGCCGAGGGTTCCAGATACGCAGTATTTT. The encoded protein is CASSLGLAGGPRVPDTQYF.

This chain joins TRBV19 and TRBJ1-3; D ambiguous. The CDR3 has 15 amino acids. Germline CDR1 is LNHDA and CDR2 is SQIVND (reference sequence). The V end lost 5 bases, the J end lost 4 bases, and 15 bases lay between the germline ends. The CDR3 here is CASSPSDGVGNTIYF. The CDR3, as DNA: TGTGCCAGTAGTCCATCCGACGGGGTCGGAAACACCATATATTTT.

V is TRBV6-6 and J is TRBJ1-5; the match to TRBD1 covers 7 bases. This CDR3 has 14 amino acids. The J segment lost 4 bases and the V segment lost 5 bases, leaving 5 bases of the junction unmatched. CDR1 MNHNY and CDR2 SVGAGI come from the germline V gene (reference sequence). For the CDR3, the DNA is TGTGCCAGCAGTGGAGGACAGGAAAATCAGCCCCAGCATTTT. Translated, it gives CASSGGQENQPQHF.

This chain connects TRBV15 to TRBJ1-4; the D is unclear. The CDR3 is 16 amino acids. Germline assignment: CDR1 LNHNV and CDR2 YYDKDF (reference sequence). The V end lost 1 base, the J end lost 0 bases, and 9 bases lay between the germline ends. The CDR3 reads CATSRVPGATNEKLFF. CDR3 coding DNA: TGTGCCACCAGCAGAGTTCCGGGTGCAACTAATGAAAAACTGTTTTTT.

This clone was observed a single time. This sequence joins TRBV24-1 and TRBJ2-7, with TRBD1 matching 8 bases. CDR1 and CDR2 (germline): KGHDR, SFDVKD. The CDR3 runs 15 residues. The V segment lost 1 base and the J segment 3 bases; nucleotides outside the gene matches: 4. CDR3 in DNA: TGTGCCACCAGTGATTTTGGGACAGGCGGCTACGAGCAGTACTTC. Protein: CATSDFGTGGYEQYF.

The chain couples TRBV28 to TRBJ1-1; 8 nucleotides align to TRBD1. This CDR3 is built from 15 residues. The V gene's germline CDR1 is MDHEN and CDR2 SYDVKM. The V gene end was trimmed by 5 bases and the J gene end by 6 bases; junction bases not matched to a gene: 11. CDR3 region: CASSILDRDTPEAFF. CDR3 bases: TGTGCCAGCAGTATATTGGACAGGGATACCCCTGAAGCTTTCTTT. Together with reference TRBV28 and TRBJ1-1, the CDR3 gives the full variable domain: DVKVTQSSRYLVKRTGEKVFLECVQDMDHENMFWYRQDPGLGLRLIYFSYDVKMKEKGDIPEGYSVSREKKERFSLILESASTNQTSMYLCASSILDRDTPEAFFGQGTRLTVV.

The chain joins TRBV19 to TRBJ2-7; possible D gene TRBD2, 7 bases. The germline V and J ends were trimmed by 8 bases and 3 bases, with 17 bases remaining between them. Germline values: CDR1 LNHDA, CDR2 SQIVND (reference sequence). The CDR3 is 14 residues long. CDR3 bases: TGTGCCAGTCGAAAGACAGGCGGGGGCTACGAGCAGTACTTC. Translating it yields CASRKTGGGYEQYF.

The rearrangement uses TRBV18 and TRBJ1-5; D is uncertain. The CDR3 runs to 15 residues. Germline V gives CDR1 KGHSH, CDR2 LQKENI. Between the trimmed V and J ends, which lost 6 bases and 3 bases, there was a span of 15 bases. DNA of the CDR3: TGTGCCAGCTCCGCGGAATGGAGTAACAATCAGCCCCAGCATTTT. Translated: CASSAEWSNNQPQHF. Complete variable domain (other parts from reference TRBV18 and TRBJ1-5): NAGVMQNPRHLVRRRGQEARLRCSPMKGHSHVYWYRQLPEEGLKFMVYLQKENIIDESGMPKERFSAEFPKEGPSILRIQQVVRGDSAAYFCASSAEWSNNQPQHFGDGTRLSIL.

The chain employs TRBV5-1 and TRBJ2-5; 7 bases match TRBD2. CDR3 size: 12 residues. V was pared by 5 bases and J by 4 bases, with 2 bases of the junction left unmatched. CDR1 and CDR2 (germline): SGHRS, YFSETQ. The CDR3 region has the DNA TGCGCCAGCAGGAGGGAGGGAGAGACCCAGTACTTC. Its translation: CASRREGETQYF.

The rearrangement links TRBV6-5 to TRBJ2-3; D is undetermined. Germline CDR1 reads MNHEY; CDR2 reads SVGAGI. Trimming removed 5 bases from V and 4 bases from J, with 10 bases in between. There are 13 residues in the CDR3. The CDR3 region is CASSPLFADTQYF. DNA of the CDR3: TGTGCCAGCAGTCCCCTTTTCGCAGATACGCAGTATTTT.

This clone was picked up one time. The chain employs TRBV19 and TRBJ2-4; 7 bases are a match to TRBD2. This CDR3 region has 14 residues. Germline V gives CDR1 LNHDA, CDR2 SQIVND (reference sequence). V dropped 5 bases and J dropped 6; count of bases not matched to a gene: 7. The chain's CDR3 is CASSPGLELNIQYF. DNA for the CDR3: TGTGCCAGTAGTCCCGGACTAGAACTAAACATTCAGTACTTC.

This chain joins TRBV19 and TRBJ1-1; D is ambiguous. This CDR3 has 14 amino acids. Per the germline V gene, CDR1 is LNHDA and CDR2 is SQIVND (reference sequence). Trimming pared 3 bases from V and 1 base from J, leaving 9 bases between. As DNA, the CDR3 is TGTGCCAGTAGTATTAAACCTGAGAACACTGAAGCTTTCTTT. This gives the protein CASSIKPENTEAFF.

V usage is TRBV4-3 and J usage is TRBJ1-6; no firm D call. CDR3 size: 15 residues. Trimming shortened V by 0 bases and J by 5 bases, and 8 bases separated the two germline ends. Germline V lookup: CDR1 LGHNA, CDR2 YSLEER. The CDR3 DNA reads TGCGCCAGCAGCCAAGATGGTTCAAATAATTCACCCCTCCACTTT. Its translation: CASSQDGSNNSPLHF.

This clone was seen only once. The chain employs TRBV7-3 and TRBJ2-7, with 8 bases matching TRBD1. The germline gives CDR1 SGHTA, CDR2 FQGTGA. The CDR3 runs to 13 residues. Unmatched junction bases numbered 6, after V lost 4 bases and J lost 7 bases. CDR3 loop: CASSSGQGTEQYF. The CDR3 coding sequence is TGTGCCAGCAGCTCCGGACAGGGAACGGAGCAGTACTTC.

The chain has TRBV20-1 and TRBJ1-1; D is ambiguous. The CDR3 totals 13 residues. V was pared by 3 bases and J by 1 base, with 9 bases between. Germline lookup yields CDR1 DFQATT and CDR2 SNEGSKA (reference sequence). The CDR3 loop is CSASPATNTEAFF. The CDR3 DNA follows: TGCAGTGCTAGTCCGGCTACGAACACTGAAGCTTTCTTT.

Only one count was recorded for this clone. This chain connects TRBV10-1 to TRBJ2-7; D is unresolved. Germline-derived CDR1 and CDR2 are WNHNN and SYGVQD (reference sequence). CDR3 length: 16 residues. Trimming pared 6 bases from V and 0 bases from J, leaving 18 bases between. The CDR3 spells CASSPRSGESSYEQYF. CDR3 nucleotide sequence: TGCGCCAGCAGCCCTAGGTCTGGCGAAAGCTCCTACGAGCAGTACTTC.

The chain carries TRBV6-5 and TRBJ2-7, with D uncertain. This CDR3 has 13 residues. Trimming removed 4 bases at V and 1 base at J, with 8 bases between. Germline CDR1 is MNHEY and CDR2 is SVGAGI. The CDR3 nucleotides read TGTGCCAGCAGTTCCCCCGTATCCTACGAGCAGTACTTC. It codes for CASSSPVSYEQYF.

This clone showed up just a few times. The chain's CDR3 is CASAGTGYEQYF. The CDR3, as DNA: TGTGCCAGCGCCGGGACCGGCTACGAGCAGTACTTC. V usage is TRBV18 and J usage is TRBJ2-7; tentatively, D is TRBD1 or TRBD2 (5 bases each). The germline V gene has CDR1 KGHSH and CDR2 LQKENI. This CDR3 has 12 amino acids. V dropped 8 bases and J dropped 3 bases, with 11 bases sitting between them. Combining the CDR3 with reference TRBV18 and TRBJ2-7 gives the whole variable domain NAGVMQNPRHLVRRRGQEARLRCSPMKGHSHVYWYRQLPEEGLKFMVYLQKENIIDESGMPKERFSAEFPKEGPSILRIQQVVRGDSAAYFCASAGTGYEQYFGPGTRLTVT.

The chain couples TRBV27 to TRBJ1-4; D is possibly TRBD1 (6 bases). V was trimmed by 7 bases and J by 6 bases, leaving 12 bases between them. CDR1 and CDR2 from the germline V gene are MNHEY and SMNVEV (reference sequence). The CDR3 has 13 amino acids. The CDR3 bases are TGTGCCAGCAAAAACACAGGGTATGAAAAACTGTTTTTT. Amino acid sequence: CASKNTGYEKLFF.

The gene calls are TRBV4-3 and TRBJ1-4, with D perhaps matching TRBD1 (5 bases). The ends were cut back, 0 bases at V and 8 bases at J, with 13 bases in the middle. Germline CDR1 and CDR2: LGHNA and YSLEER. The CDR3 loop spans 15 amino acids. The CDR3 DNA sequence: TGCGCCAGCAGCCAAGATCCCCAGGGAACAGAAAAACTGTTTTTT. It encodes CASSQDPQGTEKLFF.

The chain uses TRBV27 and TRBJ1-2, with no clear D. With 8 bases removed from V and 7 bases from J, the gap between germline ends came to 11 bases. The germline CDR1 and CDR2 sequences are MNHEY and SMNVEV (reference sequence). CDR3 size: 11 residues. CDR3 region: CASGRWGGYTF. The CDR3, as DNA: TGTGCCAGCGGACGATGGGGTGGCTACACCTTC.

V gene TRBV5-1 combines with J gene TRBJ2-7; D may be TRBD2 (6 bases). This CDR3 has 15 amino acids. Germline values: CDR1 SGHRS, CDR2 YFSETQ. Trimming left V 0 bases short and J 3 bases short, with 13 bases between. In DNA form, the CDR3 reads TGCGCCAGCAGCTTGGAGGCTAGCGAATTCTACGAGCAGTACTTC. Its translation is CASSLEASEFYEQYF.

The rearrangement joins TRBV20-1 to TRBJ1-1, with D perhaps TRBD1 (5 bases). Germline CDR1 and CDR2: DFQATT and SNEGSKA (reference sequence). Trimming shortened V by 3 bases and J by 0 bases, and 11 bases separated the two germline ends. The CDR3 spans 14 residues. CDR3 nucleotide sequence: TGCAGTGCTAGTCAAGGGACCATGAACACTGAAGCTTTCTTT. The encoded protein is CSASQGTMNTEAFF.